This T cell receptor beta chain was documented in a study of shared clonotypes between healthy human individuals. The study's findings and limits: Non-shared clonotypes had lower generation probabilities than clonotypes shared by all four sorted-subset donors.

As concerns this clone: Its target is not known.

The CDR3 has 13 residues. Trimming shortened V by 3 bases and J by 1 base, and 6 bases separated the two germline ends. The germline V gene encodes CDR1 MGHDK and CDR2 SYGVNS. Execution of the assay was at deep level. Some 30,000 T cell genomes, or approximately 0.2 ug DNA, went into the sorted-subset replicate PCRs. Assay: immunoSEQ multiplex PCR; the TCRdb copy retains only in-frame clones and omits some. The table includes some 2,100,000 clones, 95% detected once. The V gene is TRBV25-1, the J gene TRBJ1-1; D gene uncertain. The sample taken for sequencing was naive CD4+ T cells sorted from blood. The subset: CD45RA+ positively selected. The sequence was collected from a man between 18 and 29 years old in good health. The CDR3: CASSEVANTEAFF. CDR3 in DNA: TGTGCCAGCAGTGAGGTGGCGAACACTGAAGCTTTCTTT.